Following are 26 T cell receptor beta chains from one sample sequenced in a study of T cells in localized non-small cell lung cancer. Data came from immunoSEQ multiplex PCR; TCRdb stores just in-frame clones and leaves some out. The data hold just under 20,000 clones, with about 83% observed a single time. Source: peripheral blood, taken before any cancer treatment. The receptors here all came from a man aged 35 to 70 with stage I lung adenocarcinoma.

The chain joins TRBV7-9 to TRBJ2-1; D assignment may be TRBD1 or TRBD2 (5 bases each). With 0 bases removed from V and 2 bases from J, the gap between germline ends came to 14 bases. Per germline, CDR1 SEHNR and CDR2 FQNEAQ (reference sequence). The CDR3 spans 17 residues. CDR3 nucleotides: TGTGCCAGCAGCTTAGCGGGAATGGGGGTCCCCTACAATGAGCAGTTCTTC. Its protein is CASSLAGMGVPYNEQFF.

The chain links TRBV30 to TRBJ2-5; D might be TRBD1 or TRBD2, each matching 6 bases. Germline CDR1 reads GTSNPN; CDR2 reads SVGIG (reference sequence). This CDR3 region has 13 residues. Trimming removed 5 bases from V and 5 bases from J, with 15 bases in between. In DNA, the CDR3 is TGTGCCTGGTCTGGGGGGCGCGGGGAGACCCAGTACTTC. Protein product: CAWSGGRGETQYF.

This rearrangement joins TRBV28 to TRBJ2-7; TRBD1 matches at 7 bases. CDR3 length equals 15 residues. Germline assignment: CDR1 MDHEN and CDR2 SYDVKM. J gave up 1 base and V 5 bases, and 8 bases lay outside the gene matches. The CDR3 DNA is TGTGCCAGCAGTAAGTTCGGACAGGAGTCCTACGAGCAGTACTTC. Translated, it gives CASSKFGQESYEQYF.

The genes are TRBV27 and TRBJ1-1; TRBD1 is a possible D gene (5 bases). V dropped 2 bases and J dropped 5 bases, with 12 bases sitting between them. The germline V gene has CDR1 MNHEY and CDR2 SMNVEV (reference sequence). The CDR3 spans 14 residues. For the CDR3, the DNA is TGTGCCAGCAGTTTAATGATGGGGGTAACTGAAGCTTTCTTT. Protein sequence: CASSLMMGVTEAFF.

The V call is TRBV11-1, the J call TRBJ1-1; D perhaps matches TRBD1 (6 bases). This CDR3 has 12 residues. Looked up from germline, CDR1 is SGHAT and CDR2 is FQDESV (reference sequence). The V gene lost 2 bases and the J gene lost 7 bases, with 8 bases spanning the gap. CDR3 nucleotide sequence: TGTGCCAGCAGCTTAACAGGGTTTGAAGCTTTCTTT. Its translation: CASSLTGFEAFF.

This clone occurred once. V is TRBV5-6 and J is TRBJ2-1, with TRBD1 matching over 9 bases. Germline V gene lookup returns CDR1 SGHDT and CDR2 YYEEEE. Losses at the gene ends were 7 bases for V and 7 bases for J; bases not matched to a gene: 9. This CDR3 comprises 14 residues. The CDR3 DNA follows: TGTGCCAGCGGGCTAGGACAGGGGCAAAATGAGCAGTTCTTC. Protein sequence: CASGLGQGQNEQFF.

The sample holds one count of this clone. The J gene is TRBJ1-4, the V gene TRBV6-5; perhaps TRBD1 as D (5 bases). This CDR3 comprises 13 residues. The V gene lost 0 bases and the J gene lost 15 bases, with 14 bases spanning the gap. Germline CDR1 MNHEY, CDR2 SVGAGI. The CDR3 nucleotides are TGTGCCAGCAGTTACTCCGGCTCCGGGACGGTGTTTTTT. Its translation: CASSYSGSGTVFF.

This clone was counted between two and nine times. The chain recombines TRBV6-1 with TRBJ2-1, with D uncertain. The CDR3 is made up of 14 amino acids. With 5 bases removed from V and 6 bases from J, the gap between germline ends came to 14 bases. Per germline, CDR1 MNHNS and CDR2 SASEGT. In DNA form, the CDR3 reads TGTGCCAGCAGTCACCCCCCAGGTGGCAATGAGCAGTTCTTC. Amino acid sequence: CASSHPPGGNEQFF.

V and J are TRBV7-9 and TRBJ2-3; no reliable D call. V dropped 5 bases and J dropped 6 bases, with 15 bases sitting between them. CDR3 length equals 14 residues. Germline V gene data show CDR1 as SEHNR and CDR2 as FQNEAQ (reference sequence). The DNA of the CDR3 is TGTGCCAGCAGCACCCGACTGATCCCGGATACGCAGTATTTT. Its translation: CASSTRLIPDTQYF.

The J gene is TRBJ2-7, the V gene TRBV7-3, with D maybe TRBD2 (6 bases). V lost 5 bases and J 7 bases, leaving 15 bases between the germline ends. Per germline, CDR1 SGHTA and CDR2 FQGTGA. CDR3 size: 13 residues. Written as DNA, the CDR3 is TGTGCCAGCAGCGAAAAGGGGAGCGGGGAGCAGTACTTC. Its translation: CASSEKGSGEQYF. Supplemented by reference TRBV7-3 and TRBJ2-7, the full variable domain reads GAGVSQTPSNKVTEKGKYVELRCDPISGHTALYWYRQSLGQGPEFLIYFQGTGAADDSGLPNDRFFAVRPEGSVSTLKIQRTERGDSAVYLCASSEKGSGEQYFGPGTRLTVT.

Remarks on this clone: A junction boundary mismatches the germline segment, possibly from a read error. V and J are TRBV4-2 and TRBJ1-4; 10 bases fit TRBD1. Germline-derived CDR1 and CDR2 are LGHNA and YNFKEQ. The CDR3 is made up of 16 amino acids. The DNA for the CDR3 is TGTGCCAGCAGTCAAGTGACAGGGGGCAGGGATGAAAAACTGTTTTTT. The encoded protein is CASSQVTGGRDEKLFF.

CDR3 protein: CASRTGGAVTEAFF. The CDR3 bases are TGTGCCAGCAGGACAGGGGGCGCGGTCACTGAAGCTTTCTTT. The V gene is TRBV6-5, the J gene TRBJ1-1; 10 bases are shared with TRBD1. The V and J ends lost 6 bases and 4 bases, in that order; junction bases with no gene match: 5. This CDR3 is 14 amino acids long. The V gene's germline CDR1 is MNHEY and CDR2 SVGAGI.

This chain connects TRBV28 to TRBJ2-2; D not certain. The V gene's germline CDR1 is MDHEN and CDR2 SYDVKM. V was trimmed by 1 base and J by 3 bases, leaving 6 bases between them. The CDR3 runs 14 residues. The CDR3 region is CASSLFTDTGELFF. CDR3 bases: TGTGCCAGCAGTTTATTCACGGACACCGGGGAGCTGTTTTTT.

The V call is TRBV5-8, the J call TRBJ1-6; 9 bases are shared with TRBD1. The trim removed 3 bases at V and 10 bases at J, leaving 5 bases unmatched. The CDR3 runs to 14 residues. Looked up from germline, CDR1 is SGHTS and CDR2 is YDEGEE. The CDR3 nucleotides read TGTGCCAGCAGCTGGACAGGGGTCCAATCACCCCTCCACTTT. Its protein is CASSWTGVQSPLHF.

CDR3: CATGGQNGYTF. The CDR3 region has the DNA TGTGCCACAGGGGGCCAGAACGGCTACACCTTC. This chain joins TRBV28 and TRBJ1-2; TRBD1 matches 8 bases. Germline V gene sequence: CDR1 MDHEN, CDR2 SYDVKM. The length of the CDR3 is 11 residues. V trimming: 10 bases; J trimming: 8 bases; junction bases outside the gene matches: 6.

The sample holds one count of this clone. A clone one base away is much larger, so this may be a read error. The gene calls are TRBV9 and TRBJ2-7, with D perhaps assigned TRBD1 or TRBD2 (5 bases each). Germline CDR1 and CDR2: SGDLS and YYNGEE. This CDR3 is 15 amino acids long. V shed 3 bases and J shed 0 bases, with 13 bases lying between them. CDR3 loop: CASSAGTVSSYEQYF. CDR3 DNA sequence: TGTGCCAGCAGCGCCGGGACGGTGAGCTCCTACGAGCAGTACTTC.

The chain combines TRBV7-2 with TRBJ1-2; D ambiguous. V was clipped by 3 bases and J by 4 bases, with 9 bases between them. The germline V gene encodes CDR1 SGHTA and CDR2 FQGNSA. The CDR3 runs 13 residues. DNA for the CDR3: TGTGCCAGCAGCTTTTTAACTTCCTATGGCTACACCTTC. Its protein is CASSFLTSYGYTF.

The genes are TRBV28 and TRBJ2-3; 15 nucleotides match TRBD2. Per germline, CDR1 MDHEN and CDR2 SYDVKM. J gave up 6 bases and V 6 bases, and 10 bases lay outside the gene matches. The CDR3 loop spans 17 amino acids. The CDR3 nucleotides read TGTGCCAGCAGCCCCACCCAAGGACTAGCGGGAGGGGATACGCAGTATTTT. Translating gives CASSPTQGLAGGDTQYF.

J is TRBJ2-2 and V is TRBV28; maybe TRBD2 (5 bases). Trimming shortened V by 5 bases and J by 4 bases, and 14 bases separated the two germline ends. CDR1 and CDR2 from the germline V gene are MDHEN and SYDVKM. The CDR3 covers 15 residues. CDR3 in amino acids: CASSLPGVGTGELFF. The CDR3 DNA sequence: TGTGCCAGCAGTCTACCCGGGGTTGGCACCGGGGAGCTGTTTTTT.

The chain combines TRBV7-9 with TRBJ2-7; 7 bases are shared with TRBD1. J was trimmed by 3 bases and V by 5 bases; bases with no gene match: 10. CDR1 SEHNR and CDR2 FQNEAQ come from the germline V gene (reference sequence). The CDR3 is made up of 15 amino acids. CDR3 sequence: CASSAFGTVIYEQYF. For the CDR3, the DNA is TGTGCCAGCAGCGCCTTTGGGACAGTTATCTACGAGCAGTACTTC.

J is TRBJ1-5 and V is TRBV15; D is ambiguous. The CDR3 runs 15 residues. Germline V gives CDR1 LNHNV, CDR2 YYDKDF (reference sequence). With 0 bases removed from V and 1 base from J, the gap between germline ends came to 7 bases. The CDR3 spells CATSRDPGSNQPQHF. The CDR3 bases are TGTGCCACCAGCAGAGACCCCGGCAGCAATCAGCCCCAGCATTTT.

The V call is TRBV27, the J call TRBJ1-5; D might be TRBD1 (5 bases). Trimming took 2 bases from V and 5 from J, leaving 10 bases between them. CDR1 is MNHEY and CDR2 is SMNVEV in the germline V gene (reference sequence). CDR3 length: 14 residues. This chain's CDR3 is CASSLNWGYQPQHF. CDR3 nucleotide sequence: TGTGCCAGCAGTTTAAACTGGGGGTATCAGCCCCAGCATTTT.

The chain links TRBV19 to TRBJ2-5; D is undetermined. The V end lost 9 bases, the J end lost 5 bases, and 16 bases lay between the germline ends. The CDR3 loop spans 13 amino acids. Germline loops: CDR1 LNHDA, CDR2 SQIVND (reference sequence). This chain's CDR3 is CASRTPPAETQYF. In DNA, the CDR3 is TGTGCCAGCCGGACGCCTCCAGCGGAGACCCAGTACTTC.

The chain couples TRBV5-1 to TRBJ2-1; tentatively, D is TRBD2 (5 bases). Germline V gene sequence: CDR1 SGHRS, CDR2 YFSETQ. Trimming removed 0 bases at V and 0 bases at J, with 7 bases between. The CDR3 extends over 15 amino acids. Written as DNA, the CDR3 is TGCGCCAGCAGCTTGGAAGGGAGCTCCTACAATGAGCAGTTCTTC. It translates to CASSLEGSSYNEQFF.

The CDR3 bases are TGTGCCAGCTCACCAGAGAAGGATACAACCCAGTACTTC. Its protein product is CASSPEKDTTQYF. This chain uses TRBV18 with TRBJ2-5, with unresolved D. Trimming left V 2 bases short and J 8 bases short, with 12 bases between. The CDR3 sequence is 13 residues long. Germline values: CDR1 KGHSH, CDR2 LQKENI.

This chain links TRBV7-9 with TRBJ2-1; TRBD2 matches at 13 bases. Germline values: CDR1 SEHNR, CDR2 FQNEAQ (reference sequence). V was clipped by 5 bases and J by 2 bases; unmatched bases: 12. This CDR3 has 19 residues. The DNA for the CDR3 is TGTGCCAGCAGCCCATCGATCCGGACTAGCGGGAGTGCCTACAATGAGCAGTTCTTC. It translates to CASSPSIRTSGSAYNEQFF. Complete variable domain (other parts from reference TRBV7-9 and TRBJ2-1): DTGVSQNPRHKITKRGQNVTFRCDPISEHNRLYWYRQTLGQGPEFLTYFQNEAQLEKSRLLSDRFSAERPKGSFSTLEIQRTEQGDSAMYLCASSPSIRTSGSAYNEQFFGPGTRLTVL.